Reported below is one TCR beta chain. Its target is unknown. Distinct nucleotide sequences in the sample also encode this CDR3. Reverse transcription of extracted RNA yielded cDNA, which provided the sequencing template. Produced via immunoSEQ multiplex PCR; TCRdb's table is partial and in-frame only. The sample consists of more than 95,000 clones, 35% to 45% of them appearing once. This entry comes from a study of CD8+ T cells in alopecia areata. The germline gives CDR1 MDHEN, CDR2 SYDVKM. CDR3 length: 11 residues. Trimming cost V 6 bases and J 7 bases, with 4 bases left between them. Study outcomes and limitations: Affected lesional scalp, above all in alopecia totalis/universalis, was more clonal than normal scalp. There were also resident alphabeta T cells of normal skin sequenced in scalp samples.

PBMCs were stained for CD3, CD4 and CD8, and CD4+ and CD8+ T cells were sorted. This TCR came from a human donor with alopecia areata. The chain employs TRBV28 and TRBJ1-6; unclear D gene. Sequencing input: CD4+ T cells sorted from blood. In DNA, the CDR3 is TGTGCCAGCAGCTCCAATTCACCCCTCCACTTT. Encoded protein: CASSSNSPLHF.